This TCR beta chain was sequenced for a study of T cell responses to AZD1222 COVID-19 vaccine. The method was immunoSEQ multiplex PCR; TCRdb's version includes in-frame clones alone and lacks a portion of them. Of approximately 90,000 clones listed, about 92% were seen once; the top ten hold around 2%. This CDR3 has 16 amino acids. The trim removed 3 bases at V and 5 bases at J, leaving 8 bases unmatched. Germline-derived CDR1 and CDR2 are DFQATT and SNEGSKA (reference sequence). The chain uses TRBV20-1 and TRBJ1-6; TRBD1 matches at 9 bases. The clonotype comes from an adult in good health. Sequencing was performed on peripheral blood, taken on day 0 of AZD1222 vaccination. Here the CDR3 DNA reads TGCAGTGCTAGTTCTAGGGGACAGGGCCATAATTCACCCCTCCACTTT. Its protein product is CSASSRGQGHNSPLHF.